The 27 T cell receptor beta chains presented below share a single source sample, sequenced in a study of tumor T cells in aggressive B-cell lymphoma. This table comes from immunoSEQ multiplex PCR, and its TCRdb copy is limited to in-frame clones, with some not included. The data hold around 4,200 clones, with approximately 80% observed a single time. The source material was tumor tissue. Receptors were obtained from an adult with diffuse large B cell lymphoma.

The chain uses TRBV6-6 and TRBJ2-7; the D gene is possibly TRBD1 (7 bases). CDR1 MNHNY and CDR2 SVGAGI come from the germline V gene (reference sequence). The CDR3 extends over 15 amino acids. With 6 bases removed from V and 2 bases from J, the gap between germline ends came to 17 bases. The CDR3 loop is CASRGGGQGAYEQYF. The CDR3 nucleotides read TGTGCCAGCAGGGGGGGCGGCCAGGGGGCCTACGAGCAGTACTTC.

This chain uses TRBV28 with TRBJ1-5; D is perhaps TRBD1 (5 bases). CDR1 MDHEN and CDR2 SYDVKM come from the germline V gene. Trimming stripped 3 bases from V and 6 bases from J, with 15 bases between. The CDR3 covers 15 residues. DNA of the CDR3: TGTGCCAGCAGTTTGGGGAGGGGAGGAGGTCAGCCCCAGCATTTT. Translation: CASSLGRGGGQPQHF.

The CDR3 sequence is CASSLVGANEQYF. The DNA of the CDR3 is TGTGCCAGCAGTTTAGTGGGGGCCAACGAGCAGTACTTC. This sequence joins TRBV27 and TRBJ2-7; TRBD1 might be the D (6 bases). Germline V CDR1 and CDR2: MNHEY, SMNVEV (reference sequence). This CDR3 contains 13 residues. V was trimmed by 2 bases and J by 5 bases, leaving 10 bases between them.

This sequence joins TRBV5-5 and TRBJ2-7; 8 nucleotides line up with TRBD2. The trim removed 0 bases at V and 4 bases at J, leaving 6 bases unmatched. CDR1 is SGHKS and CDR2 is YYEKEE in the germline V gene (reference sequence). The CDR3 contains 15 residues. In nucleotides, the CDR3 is TGTGCCAGCAGCTTGGGATCACTAGCGGAATACGAGCAGTACTTC. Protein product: CASSLGSLAEYEQYF.

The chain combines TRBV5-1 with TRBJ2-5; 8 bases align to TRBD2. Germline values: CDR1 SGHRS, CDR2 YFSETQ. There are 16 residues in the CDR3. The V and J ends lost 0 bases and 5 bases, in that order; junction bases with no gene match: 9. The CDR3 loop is CASSLEGLAPWETQYF. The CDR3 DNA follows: TGCGCCAGCAGCTTGGAAGGACTAGCCCCCTGGGAGACCCAGTACTTC.

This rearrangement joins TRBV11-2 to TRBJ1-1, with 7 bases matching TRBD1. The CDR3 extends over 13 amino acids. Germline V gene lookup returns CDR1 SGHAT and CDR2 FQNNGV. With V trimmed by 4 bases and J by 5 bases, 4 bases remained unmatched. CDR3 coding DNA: TGTGCCAGCAGCTACTTACAGGGGACTGAAGCTTTCTTT. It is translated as CASSYLQGTEAFF.

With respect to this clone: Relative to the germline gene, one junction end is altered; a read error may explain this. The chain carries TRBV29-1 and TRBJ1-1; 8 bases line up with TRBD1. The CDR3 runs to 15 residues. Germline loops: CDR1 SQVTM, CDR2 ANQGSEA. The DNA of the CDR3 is TGCAGCGTTGAAGGGGCAGGGGGCCCAAAGGACCGCCGGGGTTTT. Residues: CSVEGAGGPKDRRGF.

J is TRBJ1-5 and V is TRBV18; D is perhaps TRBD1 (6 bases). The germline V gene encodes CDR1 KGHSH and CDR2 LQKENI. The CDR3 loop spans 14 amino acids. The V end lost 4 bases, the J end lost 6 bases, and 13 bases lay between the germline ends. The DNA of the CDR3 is TGTGCCAGCTCACGATCAGGGGCAGGTCAGCCCCAGCATTTT. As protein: CASSRSGAGQPQHF.

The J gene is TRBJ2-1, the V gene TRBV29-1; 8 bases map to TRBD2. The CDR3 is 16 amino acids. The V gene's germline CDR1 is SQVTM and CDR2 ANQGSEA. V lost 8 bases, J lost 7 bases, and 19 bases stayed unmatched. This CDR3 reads CSTTGRGREWRNEQFF. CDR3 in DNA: TGCAGCACCACCGGGAGGGGCAGGGAGTGGCGTAATGAGCAGTTCTTC.

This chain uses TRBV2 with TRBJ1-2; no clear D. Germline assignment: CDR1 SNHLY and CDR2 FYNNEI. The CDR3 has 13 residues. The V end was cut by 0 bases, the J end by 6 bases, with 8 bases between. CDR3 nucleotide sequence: TGTGCCAGCAGTGAAGCAGAGAGGAATGGCTACACCTTC. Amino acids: CASSEAERNGYTF. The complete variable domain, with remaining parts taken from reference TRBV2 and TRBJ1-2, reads EPEVTQTPSHQVTQMGQEVILRCVPISNHLYFYWYRQILGQKVEFLVSFYNNEISEKSEIFDDQFSVERPDGSNFTLKIRSTKLEDSAMYFCASSEAERNGYTFGSGTRLTVV.

CDR3 nucleotides: TGTGCCAGTAGTACCAAAGTGGGACACAACTACGAGCAGTACTTC. Its translation is CASSTKVGHNYEQYF. The chain combines TRBV19 with TRBJ2-7, with D possibly TRBD1 on 6 matching bases. V was cut by 4 bases and J by 3 bases, with 16 bases left in between. The CDR3 has 15 amino acids. Germline loops: CDR1 LNHDA, CDR2 SQIVND (reference sequence).

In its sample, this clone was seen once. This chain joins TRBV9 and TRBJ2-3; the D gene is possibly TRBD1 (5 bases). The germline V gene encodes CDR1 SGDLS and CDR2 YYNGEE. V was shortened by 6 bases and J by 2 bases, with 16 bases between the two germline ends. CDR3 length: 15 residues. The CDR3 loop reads CASTRRGWDTDTQYF. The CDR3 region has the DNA TGTGCCAGCACCCGAAGGGGTTGGGACACAGATACGCAGTATTTT.

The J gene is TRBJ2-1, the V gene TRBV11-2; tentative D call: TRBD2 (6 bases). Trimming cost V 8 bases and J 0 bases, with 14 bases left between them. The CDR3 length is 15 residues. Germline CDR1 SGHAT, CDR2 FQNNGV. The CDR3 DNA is TGTGCCAGCCTGCGAAGCGGGCACTCCTACAATGAGCAGTTCTTC. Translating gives CASLRSGHSYNEQFF.

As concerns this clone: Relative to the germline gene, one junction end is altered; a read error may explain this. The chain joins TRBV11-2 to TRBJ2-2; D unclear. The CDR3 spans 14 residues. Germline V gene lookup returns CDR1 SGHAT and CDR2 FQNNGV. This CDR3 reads CASSFAANAGELFF. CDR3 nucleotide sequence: TGTGCCAGCAGCTTTGCGGCGAACGCCGGGGAGCTGTTTTTT.

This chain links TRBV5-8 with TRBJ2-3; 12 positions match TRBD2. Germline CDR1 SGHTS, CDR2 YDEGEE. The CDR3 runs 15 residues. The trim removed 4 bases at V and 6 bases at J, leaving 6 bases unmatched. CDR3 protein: CASSVRLAGADTQYF. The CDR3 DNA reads TGTGCCAGCAGCGTTAGACTAGCGGGGGCGGATACGCAGTATTTT.

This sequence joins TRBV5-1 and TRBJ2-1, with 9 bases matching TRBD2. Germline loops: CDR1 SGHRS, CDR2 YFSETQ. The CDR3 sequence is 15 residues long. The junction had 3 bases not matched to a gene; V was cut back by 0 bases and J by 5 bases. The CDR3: CASSLVAGANNEQFF. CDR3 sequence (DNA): TGCGCCAGCAGCTTGGTAGCGGGGGCTAACAATGAGCAGTTCTTC.

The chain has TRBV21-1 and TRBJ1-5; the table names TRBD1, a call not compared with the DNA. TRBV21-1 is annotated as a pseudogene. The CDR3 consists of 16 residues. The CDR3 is CASSVRDTYSNQPQHF. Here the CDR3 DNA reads TGTGCCAGCAGCGTCCGGGACACTTATAGCAATCAGCCCCAGCATTTT.

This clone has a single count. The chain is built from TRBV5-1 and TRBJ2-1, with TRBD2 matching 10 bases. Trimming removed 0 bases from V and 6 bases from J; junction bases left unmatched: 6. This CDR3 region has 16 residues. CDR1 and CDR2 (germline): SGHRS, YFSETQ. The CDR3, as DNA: TGCGCCAGCAGCTTGGTGGCTAGCGGGAGCGTCAATGAGCAGTTCTTC. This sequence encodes CASSLVASGSVNEQFF.

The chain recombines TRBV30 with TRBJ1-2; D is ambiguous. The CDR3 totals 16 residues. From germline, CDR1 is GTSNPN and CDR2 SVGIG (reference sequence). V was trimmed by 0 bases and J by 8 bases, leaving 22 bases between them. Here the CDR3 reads CAWSVLLSVDIRGYTF. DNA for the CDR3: TGTGCCTGGAGTGTACTTCTTTCTGTCGATATTCGAGGCTACACCTTC.

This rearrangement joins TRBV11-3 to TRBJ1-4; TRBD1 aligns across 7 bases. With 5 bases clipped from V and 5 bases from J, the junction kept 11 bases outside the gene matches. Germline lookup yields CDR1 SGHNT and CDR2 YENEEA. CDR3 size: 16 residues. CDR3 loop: CASSRDRNAANEKLFF. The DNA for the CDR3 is TGTGCCAGCAGCCGGGACAGAAACGCCGCAAATGAAAAACTGTTTTTT.

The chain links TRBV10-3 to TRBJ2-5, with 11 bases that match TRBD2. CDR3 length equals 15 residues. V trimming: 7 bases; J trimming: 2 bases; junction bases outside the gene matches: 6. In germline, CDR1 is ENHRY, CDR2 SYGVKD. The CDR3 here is CAIMPGLAEQETQYF. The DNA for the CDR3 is TGTGCCATCATGCCGGGACTAGCGGAGCAAGAGACCCAGTACTTC.

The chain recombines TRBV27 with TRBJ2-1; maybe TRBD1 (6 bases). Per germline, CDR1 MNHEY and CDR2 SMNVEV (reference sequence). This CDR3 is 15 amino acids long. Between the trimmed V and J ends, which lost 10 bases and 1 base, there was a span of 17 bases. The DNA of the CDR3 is TGTGCCACCGTCAGGACAGCCGGTTCCTACAATGAGCAGTTCTTC. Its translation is CATVRTAGSYNEQFF.

The CDR3 coding sequence is TGTGCCAGCAGGACCCGGGACAGAAATAGCAATCAGCCCCAGCATTTT. Translating gives CASRTRDRNSNQPQHF. The chain recombines TRBV6-6 with TRBJ1-5, with 7 nucleotides matching TRBD1. The CDR3 is 16 amino acids. V was pared by 6 bases and J by 0 bases, with 8 bases of the junction left unmatched. Germline V gene lookup returns CDR1 MNHNY and CDR2 SVGAGI (reference sequence).

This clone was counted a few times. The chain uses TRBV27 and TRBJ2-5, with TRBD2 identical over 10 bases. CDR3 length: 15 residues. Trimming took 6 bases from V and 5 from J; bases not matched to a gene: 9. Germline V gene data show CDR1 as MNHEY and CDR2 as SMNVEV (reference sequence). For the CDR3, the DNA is TGTGCCAGCAGATACCTAGCGGGGGCCGGGGAGACCCAGTACTTC. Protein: CASRYLAGAGETQYF.

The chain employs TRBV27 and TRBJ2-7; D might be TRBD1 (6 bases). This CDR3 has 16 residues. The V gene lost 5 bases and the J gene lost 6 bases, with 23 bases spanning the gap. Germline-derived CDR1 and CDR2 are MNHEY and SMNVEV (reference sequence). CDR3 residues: CASSPRNSAGVTEQYF. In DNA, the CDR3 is TGTGCCAGCAGTCCGCGTAATTCGGCAGGGGTAACCGAGCAGTACTTC.

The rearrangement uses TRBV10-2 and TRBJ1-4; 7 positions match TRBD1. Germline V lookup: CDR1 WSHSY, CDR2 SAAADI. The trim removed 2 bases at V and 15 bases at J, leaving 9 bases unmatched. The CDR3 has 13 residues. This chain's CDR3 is CASSEGQEQGMFF. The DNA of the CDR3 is TGCGCCAGCAGTGAGGGGCAAGAACAGGGGATGTTTTTT.

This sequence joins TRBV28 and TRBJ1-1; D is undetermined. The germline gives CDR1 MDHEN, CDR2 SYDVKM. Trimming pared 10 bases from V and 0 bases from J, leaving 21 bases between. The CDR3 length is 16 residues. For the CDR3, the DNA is TGTGCCACCCACGTGGTCGGGAGCCCTATGAACACTGAAGCTTTCTTT. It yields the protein CATHVVGSPMNTEAFF.